Following are 17 T cell receptor beta chains from one sample sequenced in a study of beta chain features in type 1 diabetes listed by TCRdb under 2018. The library came from the immunoSEQ multiplex PCR assay. The entire isolated RNA was reverse transcribed using the High Capacity cDNA Reverse Transcription Kit, and thus expressed TCRB transcripts were sequenced. This immuneACCESS table, as held by TCRdb, lists in-frame sequences with V and J called but not all clones. Of the missing ones, under half trace to an unresolved V gene in checked studies; the others have no known cause. The sample includes approximately 380,000 clones, with around 15% observed a single time. The leading ten clones occupy about 0.019% of the sample. The material sequenced was naive CD4+ T cells from blood. The sample's cell subset or site, from its label and the paper: true naive CD4+ T cells. The receptors originated from a young woman in good health.

CDR3 sequence reads: CAWSVWGQHGYTF. The CDR3 region has the DNA TGTGCCTGGAGTGTATGGGGACAGCATGGCTACACCTTC. The chain employs TRBV30 and TRBJ1-2; 7 bases are shared with TRBD1. This CDR3 spans 13 amino acids. Germline-derived CDR1 and CDR2 are GTSNPN and SVGIG (reference sequence). The V gene end was trimmed by 0 bases and the J gene end by 6 bases; junction bases not matched to a gene: 4.

A single count supports this clone. This chain connects TRBV6-4 to TRBJ2-3; 10 positions agree with TRBD2. Germline V lookup: CDR1 MRHNA, CDR2 SNTAGT. V was clipped by 6 bases and J by 6 bases; unmatched bases: 9. The CDR3 has 15 residues. The CDR3 DNA follows: TGTGCCAGCAGCCGAGCGGGAGGGCCCATCGATACGCAGTATTTT. Translating gives CASSRAGGPIDTQYF.

This sequence joins TRBV9 and TRBJ2-1; 8 nucleotides agree with TRBD2. Germline-derived CDR1 and CDR2 are SGDLS and YYNGEE. Unmatched junction bases numbered 13, after V lost 4 bases and J lost 7 bases. The CDR3 contains 16 residues. This chain's CDR3 is CASSPRPGLGGNEQFF. The CDR3 region has the DNA TGTGCCAGCAGCCCACGGCCGGGACTAGGGGGGAATGAGCAGTTCTTC.

This clone was seen more than once but under ten times. CDR3 sequence reads: CASRLDRGPYNEQFF. The CDR3 DNA reads TGTGCCAGTAGGTTAGACAGGGGACCCTACAATGAGCAGTTCTTC. This chain connects TRBV19 to TRBJ2-1, with 8 bases that match TRBD1. The length of the CDR3 is 15 residues. V lost 6 bases and J lost 2; bases outside the gene matches: 6. CDR1 is LNHDA, CDR2 SQIVND, per germline (reference sequence).

This clone was counted only a few times. This sequence joins TRBV2 and TRBJ2-7; 9 nucleotides line up with TRBD2. The CDR3 runs to 14 residues. Germline-derived CDR1 and CDR2 are SNHLY and FYNNEI. The J segment lost 2 bases and the V segment lost 10 bases, leaving 9 bases of the junction unmatched. CDR3 amino acids: CATALGLAPYEQYF. The CDR3 DNA follows: TGTGCCACAGCCCTGGGACTAGCACCCTACGAGCAGTACTTC.

This rearrangement joins TRBV6-6 to TRBJ2-4; tentative D call: TRBD1 (5 bases). Germline V gene sequence: CDR1 MNHNY, CDR2 SVGAGI (reference sequence). V shed 6 bases and J shed 6 bases, with 12 bases lying between them. CDR3 length equals 13 residues. CDR3 nucleotides: TGTGCCAGCAGCCTACAGGATTCAAACATTCAGTACTTC. Protein: CASSLQDSNIQYF.

This chain links TRBV14 with TRBJ2-3; tentative D call: TRBD2 (5 bases). The V gene lost 1 base and the J gene lost 1 base, with 9 bases spanning the gap. Germline V CDR1 and CDR2: SGHDN, FVKESK. The CDR3 runs to 15 residues. The CDR3 DNA sequence: TGTGCCAGCAGCCAAGCGGGAAGGGGCACAGATACGCAGTATTTT. The encoded protein is CASSQAGRGTDTQYF.

In this sample, this clone turned up a few times. This rearrangement joins TRBV30 to TRBJ2-2; D is perhaps TRBD1 (5 bases). There are 13 residues in the CDR3. The germline CDR1 and CDR2 sequences are GTSNPN and SVGIG (reference sequence). Trimming took off 4 bases at V and 4 bases at J, with 10 bases between the two ends. In DNA, the CDR3 is TGTGCCTGGAATTTTCAGGGCACCGGGGAGCTGTTTTTT. Amino acid sequence: CAWNFQGTGELFF. Based on the CDR3 plus reference TRBV30 and TRBJ2-2, the full variable domain is SQTIHQWPATLVQPVGSPLSLECTVEGTSNPNLYWYRQAAGRGLQLLFYSVGIGQISSEVPQNLSASRPQDRQFILSSKKLLLSDSGFYLCAWNFQGTGELFFGEGSRLTVL.

This rearrangement joins TRBV27 to TRBJ1-5, with TRBD1 identical over 8 bases. Germline V CDR1 and CDR2: MNHEY, SMNVEV (reference sequence). Unmatched junction bases numbered 1, after V lost 8 bases and J lost 1 base. There are 13 residues in the CDR3. The CDR3 DNA reads TGTGCCAGCCGGGACAGGAGCAATCAGCCCCAGCATTTT. Translation gives CASRDRSNQPQHF.

This sequence joins TRBV30 and TRBJ1-1, with 10 bases matching TRBD1. The germline gives CDR1 GTSNPN, CDR2 SVGIG (reference sequence). The V gene end was trimmed by 5 bases and the J gene end by 5 bases; junction bases not matched to a gene: 8. The CDR3 sequence is 14 residues long. CDR3 sequence (DNA): TGTGCCTGGGTCGACAGGGGGCGACGAACTGAAGCTTTCTTT. This gives the protein CAWVDRGRRTEAFF.

This clone has just a few counts. The chain uses TRBV4-1 and TRBJ2-5; 10 nucleotides align to TRBD1. Germline CDR1 and CDR2: MGHRA and YSYEKL. Trimming removed 2 bases from V and 3 bases from J; junction bases left unmatched: 6. There are 16 residues in the CDR3. CDR3 DNA sequence: TGCGCCAGCAGCCAATCCCGGACAGGGGGGGAAGAGACCCAGTACTTC. It specifies CASSQSRTGGEETQYF.

This clone has a handful of counts. The genes are TRBV13 and TRBJ2-5; TRBD2 matches 12 bases. Germline values: CDR1 PRHDT, CDR2 FYEKMQ (reference sequence). V lost 5 bases to trimming and J lost 4 bases; unmatched junction nucleotides: 2. This CDR3 contains 14 residues. CDR3 amino acids: CASSAGLAGETQYF. The CDR3 region has the DNA TGTGCCAGCAGCGCGGGACTAGCGGGAGAGACCCAGTACTTC.

This chain uses TRBV6-5 with TRBJ1-2; weak D call: TRBD1 (6 bases). From germline, CDR1 is MNHEY and CDR2 SVGAGI. This CDR3 has 13 amino acids. The germline V and J ends were trimmed by 6 bases and 4 bases, with 12 bases remaining between them. CDR3 bases: TGTGCCAGCAGATTACTGGACAGCTATGGCTACACCTTC. Protein sequence: CASRLLDSYGYTF.

V and J are TRBV6-5 and TRBJ1-1; D possibly corresponds to TRBD1 (5 bases). The germline V gene has CDR1 MNHEY and CDR2 SVGAGI. Trimming shortened V by 2 bases and J by 6 bases, and 13 bases separated the two germline ends. The CDR3 has 14 residues. The CDR3 region has the DNA TGTGCCAGCAGTTACATTTCTGGGGGGTCTGAAGCTTTCTTT. This translates into CASSYISGGSEAFF.

This chain joins TRBV7-9 and TRBJ2-1; 8 bases agree with TRBD2. The CDR3 loop spans 18 amino acids. Germline assignment: CDR1 SEHNR and CDR2 FQNEAQ (reference sequence). V trimming: 1 base; J trimming: 5 bases; junction bases outside the gene matches: 13. CDR3 protein: CASSLVGSSGGIHNEQFF. The CDR3 DNA sequence: TGTGCCAGCAGCTTAGTGGGGTCTTCGGGAGGGATCCACAATGAGCAGTTCTTC.

This clone was counted a few times. The chain combines TRBV7-2 with TRBJ1-5; 8 bases are a match to TRBD1. Trimming at V came to 6 bases and at J to 5 bases, leaving 6 bases not matched to a gene. Germline V gives CDR1 SGHTA, CDR2 FQGNSA. The CDR3 consists of 14 residues. In nucleotides, the CDR3 is TGTGCCAGCAGGCGGGGGACAGGAGATCAGCCCCAGCATTTT. Protein sequence: CASRRGTGDQPQHF.

The chain combines TRBV30 with TRBJ2-7; weak D call: TRBD1 (5 bases). This CDR3 has 12 amino acids. Trimming shortened V by 2 bases and J by 6 bases, and 11 bases separated the two germline ends. Germline V gene lookup returns CDR1 GTSNPN and CDR2 SVGIG (reference sequence). CDR3 loop: CAWSSFGAEQYF. Written as DNA, the CDR3 is TGTGCCTGGAGTTCTTTTGGGGCCGAGCAGTACTTC.